The 25 T cell receptor beta chains below come from one sample, sequenced in a study of T cells and Merkel cell carcinoma outcomes. Libraries were prepared by immunoSEQ multiplex PCR; TCRdb keeps only in-frame clonotypes and omits some of them. This sample yields 15,000 to 19,000 clones, of which 75% to 90% are seen a single time; more than 7.5% belongs to the top ten. Sequenced material: tumor tissue from Merkel cell carcinoma. The receptors stem from a human donor with Merkel cell carcinoma.

Concerning this clone: The junction departs from germline at one end; a sequencing error may be responsible. J is TRBJ2-1 and V is TRBV6-1, with D perhaps given as TRBD1 or TRBD2 (5 bases each). This CDR3 is built from 11 residues. Germline V gene lookup returns CDR1 MNHNS and CDR2 SASEGT. The DNA of the CDR3 is TGTGCCAGCAACTCGGGGCAGGGCCGGATCTTC. Translation: CASNSGQGRIF.

V usage is TRBV27 and J usage is TRBJ2-3; TRBD2 matches 9 bases. The CDR3 loop spans 17 amino acids. V dropped 0 bases and J dropped 2; count of bases not matched to a gene: 6. CDR1 is MNHEY, CDR2 SMNVEV, per germline (reference sequence). This CDR3 is CASSLSKTSGTTDTQYF. The CDR3 DNA reads as TGTGCCAGCAGTTTATCCAAGACTAGCGGAACCACAGATACGCAGTATTTT.

This rearrangement joins TRBV19 to TRBJ2-2, with 9 bases aligning to TRBD2. This CDR3 spans 14 amino acids. Germline V gene sequence: CDR1 LNHDA, CDR2 SQIVND (reference sequence). Unmatched junction bases numbered 5, after V lost 6 bases and J lost 6 bases. DNA of the CDR3: TGTGCCAGTAGGCCGGGACTAGCCTCCGGGGAGCTGTTTTTT. Residues: CASRPGLASGELFF.

The rearrangement links TRBV5-1 to TRBJ1-1, with D hard to call. This CDR3 has 13 amino acids. Germline CDR1 SGHRS, CDR2 YFSETQ. Trimming cost V 0 bases and J 6 bases, with 9 bases left between them. The CDR3 DNA reads TGCGCCAGCAGCTTGGTCGGGGATTCTGAAGCTTTCTTT. Protein: CASSLVGDSEAFF.

In its sample, this clone was seen once. This chain connects TRBV18 to TRBJ1-5; tentatively, D is TRBD1 (6 bases). Trimming removed 6 bases from V and 0 bases from J, with 12 bases in between. This CDR3 is built from 15 residues. Per the germline V gene, CDR1 is KGHSH and CDR2 is LQKENI. CDR3 region: CASSLRDNSNQPQHF. The CDR3 nucleotides are TGTGCCAGCTCGCTGAGGGACAATAGCAATCAGCCCCAGCATTTT.

J is TRBJ1-2 and V is TRBV4-1, with TRBD1 identical over 8 bases. The CDR3 sequence is 16 residues long. J gave up 8 bases and V 1 base, and 12 bases lay outside the gene matches. Germline V gene sequence: CDR1 MGHRA, CDR2 YSYEKL. CDR3 loop: CASSQAVDRGGWGYTF. The CDR3 DNA sequence: TGCGCCAGCAGCCAAGCCGTTGACAGGGGAGGTTGGGGCTACACCTTC.

The rearrangement links TRBV6-5 to TRBJ1-2; D uncertain. V lost 5 bases and J 0 bases, leaving 7 bases between the germline ends. CDR1 is MNHEY, CDR2 SVGAGI, per germline. The CDR3 sequence is 13 residues long. The CDR3 loop reads CASSQGSNYGYTF. In DNA, the CDR3 is TGTGCCAGCAGTCAAGGGTCTAACTATGGCTACACCTTC.

The rearrangement uses TRBV28 and TRBJ1-1; 7 bases are a match to TRBD1. V shed 5 bases and J 0 bases; nucleotides not matched to a gene: 6. The CDR3 has 15 amino acids. CDR1 MDHEN and CDR2 SYDVKM come from the germline V gene. CDR3 in amino acids: CASSPPGQMNTEAFF. In DNA form, the CDR3 reads TGTGCCAGCAGTCCACCGGGACAGATGAACACTGAAGCTTTCTTT.

The rearrangement uses TRBV4-1 and TRBJ2-6, with D perhaps TRBD1 (6 bases). CDR1 and CDR2 from the germline V gene are MGHRA and YSYEKL. The CDR3 spans 19 residues. The V end was cut by 2 bases, the J end by 0 bases, with 17 bases between. CDR3 sequence reads: CASSQPGHSSYSGANVLTF. In DNA, the CDR3 is TGCGCCAGCAGCCAACCGGGACATTCTTCTTACTCTGGGGCCAACGTCCTGACTTTC.

The chain joins TRBV5-6 to TRBJ2-5, with 7 bases aligning to TRBD2. The CDR3 runs 15 residues. With 4 bases clipped from V and 3 bases from J, the junction kept 9 bases outside the gene matches. Germline V lookup: CDR1 SGHDT, CDR2 YYEEEE. This chain's CDR3 is CASSPPGLQEETQYF. The CDR3 DNA reads TGTGCCAGCAGCCCCCCGGGACTACAGGAAGAGACCCAGTACTTC.

Here the CDR3 DNA reads TGTGCCAGCAGCCATGCGTGGGCGGTCCGGGGGGGACTAGTCGAGACCCAGTACTTC. Its protein product is CASSHAWAVRGGLVETQYF. The chain combines TRBV7-8 with TRBJ2-5, with TRBD2 identical over 8 bases. This CDR3 region has 19 residues. Germline CDR1 and CDR2: SGHVS and FQNEAQ. V was pared by 5 bases and J by 5 bases, with 22 bases of the junction left unmatched. Based on the CDR3 plus reference TRBV7-8 and TRBJ2-5, the full variable domain is GAGVSQSPRYKVAKRGQDVALRCDPISGHVSLFWYQQALGQGPEFLTYFQNEAQLDKSGLPSDRFFAERPEGSVSTLKIQRTQQEDSAVYLCASSHAWAVRGGLVETQYFGPGTRLLVL.

The rearrangement joins TRBV28 to TRBJ2-7, with a possible D match to TRBD1 (5 bases). The CDR3 runs 13 residues. V lost 3 bases and J lost 2, with 8 bases in between. The V gene's germline CDR1 is MDHEN and CDR2 SYDVKM. As DNA, the CDR3 is TGTGCCAGCAGTTTCCAGGGTCCCTACGAGCAGTACTTC. This gives the protein CASSFQGPYEQYF.

This chain links TRBV27 with TRBJ2-7, with D possibly matching TRBD1 (6 bases). The CDR3 runs 15 residues. V lost 0 bases to trimming and J lost 2 bases, with 11 bases between them. Germline loops: CDR1 MNHEY, CDR2 SMNVEV (reference sequence). The CDR3 DNA is TGTGCCAGCAGTTTATCACAGGGAGTTACCTACGAGCAGTACTTC. Its protein product is CASSLSQGVTYEQYF.

The chain has TRBV5-1 and TRBJ2-7; D is perhaps TRBD1 (5 bases). The CDR3 sequence is 16 residues long. With 0 bases removed from V and 0 bases from J, the gap between germline ends came to 13 bases. CDR1 and CDR2 (germline): SGHRS, YFSETQ. CDR3 sequence: CASSLAPDKSSYEQYF. CDR3 nucleotide sequence: TGCGCCAGCAGCTTGGCCCCGGACAAGAGCTCCTACGAGCAGTACTTC.

This CDR3 is CASSPSGTGGLETQYF. The CDR3 DNA follows: TGTGCCAGCTCACCTTCCGGGACAGGGGGCCTAGAGACCCAGTACTTC. J is TRBJ2-5 and V is TRBV18, with 12 bases fitting TRBD1. Germline lookup yields CDR1 KGHSH and CDR2 LQKENI. The CDR3 is made up of 16 amino acids. V shed 3 bases and J 4 bases; nucleotides not matched to a gene: 6.

This chain links TRBV5-6 with TRBJ2-1; tentative D call: TRBD2 (6 bases). Germline assignment: CDR1 SGHDT and CDR2 YYEEEE. The CDR3 is made up of 12 amino acids. V lost 3 bases, J lost 7 bases, and 8 bases lay in between. CDR3 DNA sequence: TGTGCCAGCAGCTGGGACTTGAATGAGCAGTTCTTC. It specifies CASSWDLNEQFF.

The V gene is TRBV4-2, the J gene TRBJ1-6; weak D call: TRBD1 (5 bases). Between the trimmed V and J ends, which lost 1 base and 4 bases, there was a span of 11 bases. This CDR3 region has 16 residues. The germline CDR1 and CDR2 sequences are LGHNA and YNFKEQ. The CDR3: CASSQVLGAYNSPLHF. As DNA, the CDR3 is TGTGCCAGCAGCCAAGTCCTCGGGGCTTATAATTCACCCCTCCACTTT.

This clone was picked up one time. The chain carries TRBV6-1 and TRBJ2-4; either TRBD1 or TRBD2 may supply D (6 bases each). V was shortened by 3 bases and J by 8 bases, with 8 bases between the two germline ends. This CDR3 is 12 amino acids long. CDR1 MNHNS and CDR2 SASEGT come from the germline V gene. The CDR3 sequence: CASSERGDIQYF. CDR3 sequence (DNA): TGTGCCAGCAGTGAGAGGGGGGACATTCAGTACTTC.

The chain carries TRBV6-5 and TRBJ2-3; TRBD1 matches at 8 bases. V was clipped by 8 bases and J by 3 bases; unmatched bases: 7. This CDR3 is 14 amino acids long. Germline V gene lookup returns CDR1 MNHEY and CDR2 SVGAGI. In DNA form, the CDR3 reads TGTGCCAGCGAAAGGGACAGGAAAACAGATACGCAGTATTTT. The encoded protein is CASERDRKTDTQYF.

V and J are TRBV4-2 and TRBJ2-7, with a possible D match to TRBD1 (7 bases). Trimming cost V 5 bases and J 3 bases, with 14 bases left between them. From germline, CDR1 is LGHNA and CDR2 YNFKEQ. This CDR3 region has 14 residues. CDR3 sequence (DNA): TGTGCCAGCAGCGGAGGGACAGATCACTACGAGCAGTACTTC. Translation: CASSGGTDHYEQYF.

V usage is TRBV5-4 and J usage is TRBJ1-2, with 8 bases aligning to TRBD1. Unmatched junction bases numbered 6, after V lost 4 bases and J lost 7 bases. The germline V gene encodes CDR1 SGHNT and CDR2 YYREEE (reference sequence). This CDR3 region has 13 residues. Here the CDR3 DNA reads TGTGCCAGCAGCGTGGACAGGGAGGGTGGCTACACCTTC. Its translation: CASSVDREGGYTF. The full variable domain, its missing parts supplied by reference TRBV5-4 and TRBJ1-2, is ETGVTQSPTHLIKTRGQQVTLRCSSQSGHNTVSWYQQALGQGPQFIFQYYREEENGRGNFPPRFSGLQFPNYSSELNVNALELDDSALYLCASSVDREGGYTFGSGTRLTVV.

This rearrangement joins TRBV5-1 to TRBJ1-2; a weak D match, TRBD1 (6 bases). The V gene's germline CDR1 is SGHRS and CDR2 YFSETQ. This CDR3 has 13 residues. The V end lost 0 bases, the J end lost 8 bases, and 11 bases lay between the germline ends. For the CDR3, the DNA is TGCGCCAGCAGCTTGGGGCAGGGGACGGGCTACACCTTC. Translating gives CASSLGQGTGYTF.

This clone was counted between two and nine times. The CDR3 sequence: CASSLRDRWNTEAFF. The CDR3, as DNA: TGTGCCAGCAGTTTAAGGGACAGATGGAACACTGAAGCTTTCTTT. The V call is TRBV28, the J call TRBJ1-1; 7 bases agree with TRBD1. Germline V gene sequence: CDR1 MDHEN, CDR2 SYDVKM. The junction had 4 bases not matched to a gene; V was cut back by 2 bases and J by 1 base. This CDR3 spans 15 amino acids.

This rearrangement joins TRBV5-1 to TRBJ2-7, with D possibly matching TRBD2 (6 bases). Trimming removed 4 bases from V and 2 bases from J, with 22 bases in between. The CDR3 has 17 residues. CDR1 and CDR2 (germline): SGHRS, YFSETQ. CDR3 loop: CASSRVSGIGGTYEQYF. The CDR3 coding sequence is TGCGCCAGCAGCAGAGTATCAGGGATCGGCGGGACCTACGAGCAGTACTTC.

The CDR3 sequence is CASSPGQGFNEQFF. Here the CDR3 DNA reads TGTGCCAGCAGTCCGGGACAGGGATTTAATGAGCAGTTCTTC. The chain has TRBV28 and TRBJ2-1, with 9 bases matching TRBD1. There are 14 residues in the CDR3. After removal of 5 bases from V and 7 bases from J, the junction contained 6 bases not matched to a gene. The germline V gene encodes CDR1 MDHEN and CDR2 SYDVKM.